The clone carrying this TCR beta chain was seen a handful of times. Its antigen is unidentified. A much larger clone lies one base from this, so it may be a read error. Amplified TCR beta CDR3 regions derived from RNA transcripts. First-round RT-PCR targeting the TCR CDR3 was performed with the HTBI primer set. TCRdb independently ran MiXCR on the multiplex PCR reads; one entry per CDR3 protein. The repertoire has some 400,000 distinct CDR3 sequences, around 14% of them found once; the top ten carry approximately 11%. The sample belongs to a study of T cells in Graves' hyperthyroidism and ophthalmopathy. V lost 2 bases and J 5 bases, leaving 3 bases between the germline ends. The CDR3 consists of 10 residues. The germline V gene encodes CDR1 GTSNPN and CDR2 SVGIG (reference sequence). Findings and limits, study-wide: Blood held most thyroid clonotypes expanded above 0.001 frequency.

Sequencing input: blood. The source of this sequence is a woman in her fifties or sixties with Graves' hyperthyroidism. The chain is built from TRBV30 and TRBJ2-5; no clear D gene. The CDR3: CAWSRETQYF. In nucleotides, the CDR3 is TGTGCCTGGAGTAGGGAGACCCAGTACTTC. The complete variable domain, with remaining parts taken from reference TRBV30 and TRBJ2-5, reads SQTIHQWPATLVQPVGSPLSLECTVEGTSNPNLYWYRQAAGRGLQLLFYSVGIGQISSEVPQNLSASRPQDRQFILSSKKLLLSDSGFYLCAWSRETQYFGPGTRLLVL.